Presented here are 2 T cell receptor beta chains from one specimen sequenced in a study of beta chain features in type 1 diabetes. Reverse transcription of all isolated RNA meant that expressed TCRB transcripts were sequenced. The data were produced by immunoSEQ multiplex PCR, yet TCRdb's version contains in-frame clones alone and is incomplete. The sample shows fewer than 650,000 clones, around 15% of them seen only once. Material for sequencing was naive CD4+ T cells from blood. The receptors originated from a man aged 18 to 30 in good health.

This clone was seen just once. The chain recombines TRBV7-3 with TRBJ2-3, with D hard to call. The V end was cut by 5 bases, the J end by 0 bases, with 9 bases between. The CDR3 sequence is 14 residues long. The germline CDR1 and CDR2 sequences are SGHTA and FQGTGA. CDR3 DNA: TGTGCCAGCAGCGCCGGAGTTAGCACAGATACGCAGTATTTT. Translating gives CASSAGVSTDTQYF. Filled out from reference TRBV7-3 and TRBJ2-3, the complete variable domain reads GAGVSQTPSNKVTEKGKYVELRCDPISGHTALYWYRQSLGQGPEFLIYFQGTGAADDSGLPNDRFFAVRPEGSVSTLKIQRTERGDSAVYLCASSAGVSTDTQYFGPGTRLTVL.

This chain connects TRBV14 to TRBJ2-5; D perhaps matches TRBD1 (6 bases). Germline CDR1 SGHDN, CDR2 FVKESK. The CDR3 has 15 amino acids. Trimming shortened V by 0 bases and J by 5 bases, and 13 bases separated the two germline ends. CDR3 sequence reads: CASSQDLMRGETQYF. Written as DNA, the CDR3 is TGTGCCAGCAGCCAAGATTTGATGAGGGGGGAGACCCAGTACTTC.